Listed here are 16 T cell receptor beta chains from one sample, sequenced in a study of blood T cell repertoires in COVID-19. Some clones are missing from TCRdb's copy, which holds only in-frame ones; the method was immunoSEQ multiplex PCR. The table records approximately 97,000 clones, around 90% of them present only once. Material: peripheral blood. These TCRs come from a man between 45 and 60 years old with active COVID-19.

The chain couples TRBV5-5 to TRBJ1-5; TRBD1 is a possible D gene (5 bases). Germline V CDR1 and CDR2: SGHKS, YYEKEE (reference sequence). The V gene lost 4 bases and the J gene lost 6 bases, with 14 bases spanning the gap. The CDR3 is 14 residues long. The CDR3 nucleotides are TGTGCCAGCAGCCCCGCGGCAGGGTTTCAGCCCCAGCATTTT. Translating gives CASSPAAGFQPQHF.

This sequence joins TRBV5-1 and TRBJ1-6; D uncertain. Trimming stripped 0 bases from V and 6 bases from J, with 7 bases between. There are 14 residues in the CDR3. Germline V CDR1 and CDR2: SGHRS, YFSETQ. The CDR3 DNA sequence: TGCGCCAGCAGCTTGGGGGCGGGTAATTCACCCCTCCACTTT. Its translation is CASSLGAGNSPLHF.

The chain links TRBV2 to TRBJ2-1; D possibly corresponds to TRBD1 (5 bases). The CDR3 runs 14 residues. The germline V and J ends were trimmed by 7 bases and 0 bases, with 10 bases remaining between them. Germline assignment: CDR1 SNHLY and CDR2 FYNNEI. The CDR3 spells CASNQGISYNEQFF. Written as DNA, the CDR3 is TGTGCCAGCAATCAGGGTATCTCCTACAATGAGCAGTTCTTC.

The chain joins TRBV27 to TRBJ1-6, with 8 nucleotides matching TRBD1. The V gene's germline CDR1 is MNHEY and CDR2 SMNVEV (reference sequence). The V segment lost 8 bases and the J segment 8 bases; nucleotides outside the gene matches: 5. The CDR3 runs to 13 residues. The CDR3 region is CASCPRGHSPLHF. CDR3 bases: TGTGCCAGCTGTCCCAGGGGGCATTCACCCCTCCACTTT.

The chain couples TRBV5-1 to TRBJ1-3, with D possibly TRBD1 on 5 matching bases. The CDR3 contains 15 residues. Trimming removed 0 bases at V and 0 bases at J, with 7 bases between. From germline, CDR1 is SGHRS and CDR2 YFSETQ. The DNA for the CDR3 is TGCGCCAGCAGCTTGGGGGGCAGCTCTGGAAACACCATATATTTT. As protein: CASSLGGSSGNTIYF.

The chain joins TRBV6-6 to TRBJ1-2, with a tentative D call TRBD1 (5 bases). CDR1 MNHNY and CDR2 SVGAGI come from the germline V gene (reference sequence). Trimming took off 2 bases at V and 7 bases at J, with 8 bases between the two ends. This CDR3 contains 12 residues. In nucleotides, the CDR3 is TGTGCCAGCAGTTACACTGGGGCTGGCTACACCTTC. Translated, it gives CASSYTGAGYTF.

This chain joins TRBV21-1 and TRBJ1-1. TRBV21-1 is tagged as a pseudogene. CDR3 size: 16 residues. The CDR3 DNA is TGTGCCAGCAGCAAAGGACGGGGTCGCGTGGGCACTGAAGCTTTCTTT. It specifies CASSKGRGRVGTEAFF.

The chain has TRBV10-3 and TRBJ2-1, with 11 bases aligning to TRBD1. The CDR3 loop spans 14 amino acids. V was pared by 0 bases and J by 8 bases, with 0 bases of the junction left unmatched. CDR1 is ENHRY and CDR2 is SYGVKD in the germline V gene. The CDR3 is CAISESGQGDEQFF. Written as DNA, the CDR3 is TGTGCCATCAGTGAGTCGGGACAGGGGGATGAGCAGTTCTTC.

The sample holds a few counts of this clone. The J gene is TRBJ1-6, the V gene TRBV21-1; the table names TRBD1, a call not compared with the DNA. TRBV21-1 represents a pseudogene. The CDR3 has 16 amino acids. In nucleotides, the CDR3 is TGTGCCAGCAGCAAAGAAGGAGTACCGGACAGCCAACCCCTCCACTTT. Translation: CASSKEGVPDSQPLHF.

The V gene is TRBV27, the J gene TRBJ2-7; possibly TRBD1 for D (6 bases). Germline CDR1 is MNHEY and CDR2 is SMNVEV (reference sequence). The V gene lost 4 bases and the J gene lost 2 bases, with 15 bases spanning the gap. This CDR3 contains 15 residues. In DNA form, the CDR3 reads TGTGCCAGCAGTTCCTACAGGGAACGCCCCTACGAGCAGTACTTC. It codes for CASSSYRERPYEQYF.

The chain has TRBV7-2 and TRBJ2-7; 15 nucleotides align to TRBD2. The ends lost 5 bases at V and 6 bases at J; junction bases unmatched: 5. This CDR3 contains 15 residues. From germline, CDR1 is SGHTA and CDR2 FQGNSA. CDR3 bases: TGTGCCAGCAGCATTGGGACTAGCGGGGGGAGCGAGCAGTACTTC. Amino acid sequence: CASSIGTSGGSEQYF.

The chain couples TRBV20-1 to TRBJ2-1, with D unresolved. V lost 5 bases and J 6 bases, leaving 8 bases between the germline ends. Germline CDR1 is DFQATT and CDR2 is SNEGSKA (reference sequence). The CDR3 sequence is 11 residues long. The CDR3 DNA follows: TGCAGTGCTCCCCGCGTCAATGAGCAGTTCTTC. It yields the protein CSAPRVNEQFF.

The chain links TRBV5-1 to TRBJ2-3, with TRBD1 matching 7 bases. V was clipped by 4 bases and J by 2 bases; unmatched bases: 7. From germline, CDR1 is SGHRS and CDR2 YFSETQ. The length of the CDR3 is 15 residues. The CDR3, as DNA: TGCGCCAGCAGCACCAGGGGGTTCAACACAGATACGCAGTATTTT. Residues: CASSTRGFNTDTQYF.

J is TRBJ2-3 and V is TRBV11-3, with 11 bases fitting TRBD2. This CDR3 comprises 17 residues. The germline gives CDR1 SGHNT, CDR2 YENEEA. Trimming removed 2 bases from V and 0 bases from J; junction bases left unmatched: 4. The CDR3 DNA sequence: TGTGCCAGCAGCTTACGAATAGCGGGGGGGAGCACAGATACGCAGTATTTT. Protein product: CASSLRIAGGSTDTQYF.

The chain employs TRBV27 and TRBJ2-7; D perhaps matches TRBD2 (5 bases). The CDR3 has 12 amino acids. V lost 8 bases to trimming and J lost 4 bases, with 12 bases between them. Germline V gene sequence: CDR1 MNHEY, CDR2 SMNVEV (reference sequence). DNA of the CDR3: TGTGCCAGCGGAACGCGAGGGTACGAGCAGTACTTC. Residues: CASGTRGYEQYF.

This clone was recorded only once. This chain joins TRBV3-1 (or the pseudogene TRBV3-2) and TRBJ2-1; 11 nucleotides match TRBD2. The CDR3 spans 14 residues. J was trimmed by 4 bases and V by 6 bases; bases with no gene match: 2. Per germline, CDR1 LGHDT and CDR2 YNNKEL (reference sequence). CDR3 residues: CASSASGGYNEQFF. The CDR3 region has the DNA TGTGCCAGCAGTGCTAGCGGGGGGTACAATGAGCAGTTCTTC.